These 10 T cell receptor beta chains share one sample of origin, sequenced in a study of T cell repertoires in cytomegalovirus infection (dated by TCRdb to the late 2010s). Instrument used: Illumina HiSeq 1500. TCRdb reprocessed the public reads (quality trimming at Q25 with fastp, clone calling with MiXCR) and kept in-frame beta chains. CDR3 protein duplicates are merged, each entry listing the most common genes and DNA. This sample holds approximately 180,000 distinct CDR3 sequences; roughly a fifth were observed only once. The ten largest clones capture approximately 2.9% of the sample. What was sequenced was PBMCs. These receptor sequences come from a human donor in good health (CMV status not recorded). Some clones in this sample may be carry-over from other donors' samples.

In its sample, this clonotype was seen a few times. The chain couples TRBV6-6 to TRBJ1-1, with a tentative D call TRBD1 (6 bases). Germline V lookup: CDR1 MNHNY, CDR2 SVGAGI (reference sequence). V lost 5 bases, J lost 1 base, and 11 bases lay in between. The CDR3 contains 14 residues. CDR3 nucleotide sequence: TGTGCCAGCAGTATACAGGGTCGGAACACTGAAGCTTTCTTT. Its protein product is CASSIQGRNTEAFF.

This clonotype was seen a few times. The rearrangement joins TRBV7-9 to TRBJ2-1, with no clear D. This CDR3 comprises 11 residues. Trimming took 5 bases from V and 8 from J, leaving 7 bases between them. The V gene's germline CDR1 is SEHNR and CDR2 FQNEAQ (reference sequence). The CDR3 loop is CASSRGHEQFF. As DNA, the CDR3 is TGTGCCAGCAGCCGAGGCCATGAGCAGTTCTTC. The variable domain in full, with the rest retrieved from reference TRBV7-9 and TRBJ2-1, is DTGVSQNPRHKITKRGQNVTFRCDPISEHNRLYWYRQTLGQGPEFLTYFQNEAQLEKSRLLSDRFSAERPKGSFSTLEIQRTEQGDSAMYLCASSRGHEQFFGPGTRLTVL.

The chain joins TRBV7-3 to TRBJ1-1, with D maybe TRBD1 (5 bases). Germline CDR1 is SGHTA and CDR2 is FQGTGA. Trimming shortened V by 0 bases and J by 8 bases, and 13 bases separated the two germline ends. The CDR3 is 14 residues long. This chain's CDR3 is CASSLTAGTGEAFF. The CDR3 nucleotides are TGTGCCAGCAGCTTAACGGCAGGGACCGGCGAAGCTTTCTTT.

This clonotype appeared a few times. The chain links TRBV27 to TRBJ1-2; TRBD1 matches 9 bases. The germline V gene has CDR1 MNHEY and CDR2 SMNVEV (reference sequence). The V and J ends lost 5 bases and 3 bases, in that order; junction bases with no gene match: 7. This CDR3 comprises 15 residues. The CDR3 DNA follows: TGTGCCAGCAGTGTACGGACAGGGGAGCACTATGGCTACACCTTC. Its protein is CASSVRTGEHYGYTF.

CDR3 DNA: TGTGCCAGCAGCTTGGGTGGACGTCGAGCTTTCTTT. Translation gives CASSLGGRRAFF. The V and J genes are TRBV5-6 and TRBJ1-1; D not certain. CDR3 size: 12 residues. Germline V CDR1 and CDR2: SGHDT, YYEEEE. Trimming cost V 0 bases and J 10 bases, with 10 bases left between them.

This clonotype was picked up many times. The V and J genes are TRBV7-8 and TRBJ2-1; 8 bases are a match to TRBD2. The CDR3 covers 17 residues. Germline V CDR1 and CDR2: SGHVS, FQNEAQ. Unmatched junction bases numbered 13, after V lost 5 bases and J lost 4 bases. CDR3 sequence (DNA): TGTGCCAGCAGCGGTCGAACGGGGGGGGCCGGGTACAATGAGCAGTTCTTC. It specifies CASSGRTGGAGYNEQFF.

A single count supports this clonotype. This chain links TRBV18 with TRBJ1-2; D ambiguous. This CDR3 is built from 14 residues. Germline V CDR1 and CDR2: KGHSH, LQKENI. Trimming removed 3 bases from V and 4 bases from J, with 12 bases in between. The CDR3 spells CASSPYEGSYGYTF. CDR3 DNA: TGTGCCAGCTCACCTTACGAGGGATCCTATGGCTACACCTTC.

The rearrangement joins TRBV28 to TRBJ1-5; TRBD1 agrees at 9 bases. The length of the CDR3 is 14 residues. V was pared by 5 bases and J by 6 bases, with 5 bases of the junction left unmatched. CDR1 is MDHEN and CDR2 is SYDVKM in the germline V gene. The CDR3 DNA reads as TGTGCCAGCAGTACGTTACAGGGGGCTCAGCCCCAGCATTTT. Translating gives CASSTLQGAQPQHF.

The chain couples TRBV20-1 to TRBJ2-7, with unresolved D. There are 13 residues in the CDR3. Per germline, CDR1 DFQATT and CDR2 SNEGSKA (reference sequence). Trimming left V 1 base short and J 0 bases short, with 7 bases between. CDR3 bases: TGCAGTGCTAGAGTCTCCCACTCCTACGAGCAGTACTTC. Translation gives CSARVSHSYEQYF.

V gene TRBV10-3 combines with J gene TRBJ1-5; no clear D gene. The CDR3 is 13 amino acids. Per the germline V gene, CDR1 is ENHRY and CDR2 is SYGVKD. The V gene lost 5 bases and the J gene lost 3 bases, with 8 bases spanning the gap. CDR3 region: CAISQDLNQPQHF. The CDR3 DNA is TGTGCCATCAGTCAGGATCTCAATCAGCCCCAGCATTTT.